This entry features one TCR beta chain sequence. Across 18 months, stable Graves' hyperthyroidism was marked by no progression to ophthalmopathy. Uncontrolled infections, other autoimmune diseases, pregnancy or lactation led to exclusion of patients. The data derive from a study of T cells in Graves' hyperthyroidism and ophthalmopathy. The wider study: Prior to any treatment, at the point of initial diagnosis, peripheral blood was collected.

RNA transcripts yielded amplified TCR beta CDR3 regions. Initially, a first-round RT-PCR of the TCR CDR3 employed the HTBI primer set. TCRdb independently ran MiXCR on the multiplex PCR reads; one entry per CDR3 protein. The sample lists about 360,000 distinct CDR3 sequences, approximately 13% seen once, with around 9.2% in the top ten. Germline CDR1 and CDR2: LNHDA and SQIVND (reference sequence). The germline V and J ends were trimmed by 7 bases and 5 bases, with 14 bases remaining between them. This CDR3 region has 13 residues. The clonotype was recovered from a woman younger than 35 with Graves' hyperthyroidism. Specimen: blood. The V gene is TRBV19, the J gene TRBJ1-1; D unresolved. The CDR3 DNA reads TGTGCCAGTACTACCCCGCCGGGAACTGAAGCTTTCTTT. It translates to CASTTPPGTEAFF.